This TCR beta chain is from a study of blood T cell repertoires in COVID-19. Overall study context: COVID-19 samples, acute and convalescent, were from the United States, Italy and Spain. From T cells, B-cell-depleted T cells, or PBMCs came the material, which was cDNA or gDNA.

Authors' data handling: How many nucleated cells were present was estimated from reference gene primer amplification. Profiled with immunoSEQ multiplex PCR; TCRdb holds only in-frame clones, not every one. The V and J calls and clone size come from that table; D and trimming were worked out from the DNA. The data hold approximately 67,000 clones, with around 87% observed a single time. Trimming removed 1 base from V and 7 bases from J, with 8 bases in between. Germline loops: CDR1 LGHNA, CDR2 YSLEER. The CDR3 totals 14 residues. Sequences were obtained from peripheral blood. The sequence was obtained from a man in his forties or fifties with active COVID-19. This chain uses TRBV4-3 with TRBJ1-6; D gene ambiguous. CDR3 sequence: CASSQARRNSPLHF. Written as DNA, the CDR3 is TGCGCCAGCAGCCAAGCCAGAAGAAATTCACCCCTCCACTTT.